This T cell receptor (beta chain) came from a study of blood T cell repertoires in COVID-19. Overall study: Samples came from the United States, Italy and Spain, spanning acute and convalescent COVID-19. Sources were T cells, B-cell-depleted T cells, or PBMCs; the material itself was cDNA or gDNA.

In the original processing: Cell counts per sample came from amplifying reference gene primers. Only in-frame clones appear in the TCRdb table, and some are missing; sequencing was by immunoSEQ multiplex PCR. The D gene and trimming were derived from the DNA, and the V and J assignments and clone size from that table. The table shows approximately 280,000 clones, with almost 85% occurring only once. Input material: peripheral blood. The receptor's source is a man between 50 and 59 years old with active or convalescent COVID-19.

The DNA of the CDR3 is TGTGCCTGGAGTGGACAGTATAGAAGTCAGCCCCAGCATTTT. This encodes CAWSGQYRSQPQHF. V usage is TRBV30 and J usage is TRBJ1-5, with D possibly being TRBD1 (5 bases). This CDR3 has 14 residues. Looked up from germline, CDR1 is GTSNPN and CDR2 is SVGIG (reference sequence). V was clipped by 1 base and J by 6 bases, with 13 bases between them.